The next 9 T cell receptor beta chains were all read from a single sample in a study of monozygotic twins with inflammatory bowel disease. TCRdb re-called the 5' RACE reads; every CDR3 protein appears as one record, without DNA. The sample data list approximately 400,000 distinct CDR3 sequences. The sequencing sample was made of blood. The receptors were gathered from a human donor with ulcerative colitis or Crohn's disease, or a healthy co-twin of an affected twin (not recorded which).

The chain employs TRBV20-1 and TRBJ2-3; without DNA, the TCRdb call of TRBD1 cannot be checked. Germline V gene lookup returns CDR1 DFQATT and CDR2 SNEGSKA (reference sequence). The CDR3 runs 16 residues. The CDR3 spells CSAGPPMAGVTDTQYF.

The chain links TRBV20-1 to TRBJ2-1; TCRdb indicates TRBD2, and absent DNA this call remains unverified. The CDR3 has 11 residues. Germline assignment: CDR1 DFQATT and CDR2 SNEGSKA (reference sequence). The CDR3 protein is CSELAGAEQFF.

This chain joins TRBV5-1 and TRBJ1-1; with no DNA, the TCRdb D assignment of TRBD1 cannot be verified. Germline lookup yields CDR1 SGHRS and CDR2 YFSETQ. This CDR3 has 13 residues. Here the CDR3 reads CVSSSRGRTEAFF. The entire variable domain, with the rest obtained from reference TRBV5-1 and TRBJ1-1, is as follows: KAGVTQTPRYLIKTRGQQVTLSCSPISGHRSVSWYQQTPGQGLQFLFEYFSETQRNKGNFPGRFSGRQFSNSRSEMNVSTLELGDSALYLCVSSSRGRTEAFFGQGTRLTVV.

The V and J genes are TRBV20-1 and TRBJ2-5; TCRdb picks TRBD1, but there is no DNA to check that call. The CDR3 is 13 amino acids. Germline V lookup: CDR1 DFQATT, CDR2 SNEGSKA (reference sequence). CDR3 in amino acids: CSARRTGPETQYF.

CDR3 loop: CASSTKSNQPQHF. The genes are TRBV19 and TRBJ1-5. This CDR3 comprises 13 residues. CDR1 and CDR2 (germline): LNHDA, SQIVND (reference sequence).

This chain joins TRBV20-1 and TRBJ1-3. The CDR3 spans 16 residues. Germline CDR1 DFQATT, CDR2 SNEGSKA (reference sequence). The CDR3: CSARDVRVLSGNTIYF.

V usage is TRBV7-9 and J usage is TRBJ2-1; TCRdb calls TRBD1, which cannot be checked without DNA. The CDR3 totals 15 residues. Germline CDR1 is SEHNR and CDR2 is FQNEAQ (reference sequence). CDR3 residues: CAIPTGGQSYNEQFF.

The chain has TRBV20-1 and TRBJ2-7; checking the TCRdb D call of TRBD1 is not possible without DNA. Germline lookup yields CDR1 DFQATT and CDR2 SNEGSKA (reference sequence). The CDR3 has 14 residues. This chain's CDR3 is CSARPQRGSYEQYF.

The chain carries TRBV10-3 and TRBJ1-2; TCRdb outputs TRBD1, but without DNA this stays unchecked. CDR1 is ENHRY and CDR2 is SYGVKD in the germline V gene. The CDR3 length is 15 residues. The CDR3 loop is CAISVGQATVYGYTF.